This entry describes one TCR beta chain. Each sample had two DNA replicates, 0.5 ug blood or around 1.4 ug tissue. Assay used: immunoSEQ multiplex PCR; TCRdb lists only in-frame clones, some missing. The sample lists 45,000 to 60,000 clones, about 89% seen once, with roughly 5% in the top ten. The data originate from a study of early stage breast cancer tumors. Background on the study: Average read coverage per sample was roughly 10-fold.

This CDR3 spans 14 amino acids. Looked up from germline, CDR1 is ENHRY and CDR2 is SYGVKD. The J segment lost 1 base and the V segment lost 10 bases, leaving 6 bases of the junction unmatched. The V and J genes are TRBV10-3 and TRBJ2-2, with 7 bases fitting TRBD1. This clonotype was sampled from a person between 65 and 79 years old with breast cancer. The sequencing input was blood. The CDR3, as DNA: TGTGCCACCTCTGGACAGGAGAACACCGGGGAGCTGTTTTTT. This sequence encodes CATSGQENTGELFF.